These 11 T cell receptor beta chains were sequenced from one sample in a study of response to subunit inactivated influenza vaccine. TCRdb used MiXCR to reprocess the RT-PCR reads, holding one entry per CDR3 protein. The data show 650,000 or so distinct CDR3 sequences, about 15% seen once. This specimen consisted of PBMCs from blood, obtained roughly 15 days before vaccination. The receptors shown here come from a man in his fifties or sixties who received an inactivated influenza vaccine.

The genes are TRBV6-5 and TRBJ1-6; D is undetermined. The V and J ends lost 2 bases and 5 bases respectively, with 4 bases between them. The CDR3 totals 13 residues. Germline V CDR1 and CDR2: MNHEY, SVGAGI. The CDR3 sequence: CASSYLNNSPLHF. The CDR3 DNA sequence: TGTGCCAGCAGTTACCTGAATAATTCACCCCTCCACTTT.

This clonotype was seen ten or more times. V gene TRBV20-1 combines with J gene TRBJ2-1; D is unclear. CDR1 is DFQATT and CDR2 is SNEGSKA in the germline V gene (reference sequence). Trimming stripped 5 bases from V and 0 bases from J, with 17 bases between. There are 16 residues in the CDR3. CDR3 sequence (DNA): TGCAGTGCTCCTCACCCATTGGCGAGCTCCTACAATGAGCAGTTCTTC. Protein sequence: CSAPHPLASSYNEQFF.

This clonotype was detected only a few times. This rearrangement joins TRBV27 to TRBJ1-4; the match to TRBD1 covers 9 bases. The CDR3 consists of 13 residues. Per the germline V gene, CDR1 is MNHEY and CDR2 is SMNVEV (reference sequence). V shed 2 bases, J shed 13 bases, and the junction held 5 bases outside the gene matches. The DNA for the CDR3 is TGTGCCAGCAGTTTAGGGGACAGGGCTTCACTGTTTTTT. It translates to CASSLGDRASLFF.

The rearrangement links TRBV7-2 to TRBJ2-5; TRBD1 might be the D (6 bases). Looked up from germline, CDR1 is SGHTA and CDR2 is FQGNSA. Trimming removed 4 bases from V and 5 bases from J, with 14 bases in between. The CDR3 extends over 14 amino acids. The CDR3 DNA reads TGTGCCAGCAGCTCTATTGGGGGCAGGGAGACCCAGTACTTC. It yields the protein CASSSIGGRETQYF.

This clonotype has a handful of counts. One end of the junction is discordant with germline, which a read error may explain. The chain carries TRBV30 and TRBJ1-1, with D unresolved. The CDR3 is 14 residues long. In germline, CDR1 is GTSNPN, CDR2 SVGIG (reference sequence). The CDR3 loop is CAWSVLATNTEAFF. Here the CDR3 DNA reads TGTGCCTGGAGTGTATTGGCTACGAACACTGAAGCCTTCTTT. The full variable domain, with the rest looked up from reference TRBV30 and TRBJ1-1, is SQTIHQWPATLVQPVGSPLSLECTVEGTSNPNLYWYRQAAGRGLQLLFYSVGIGQISSEVPQNLSASRPQDRQFILSSKKLLLSDSGFYLCAWSVLATNTEAFFGQGTRLTVV.

This clonotype was counted only a few times. A much bigger clone sits one base away, suggesting this may be a read error. The chain employs TRBV7-2 and TRBJ1-5; D call uncertain. Germline V lookup: CDR1 SGHTA, CDR2 FQGNSA. This CDR3 contains 16 residues. As DNA, the CDR3 is TGTGCCAGCAGCTTAGAATTCGGCAGATACAATCAGTCCCAGCATTTT. Translated: CASSLEFGRYNQSQHF.

This clonotype appeared a few times. V gene TRBV10-3 combines with J gene TRBJ1-6, with D perhaps matching TRBD1 (5 bases). The CDR3 contains 14 residues. Trimming cost V 3 bases and J 11 bases, with 14 bases left between them. Germline V gives CDR1 ENHRY, CDR2 SYGVKD. The CDR3 nucleotides read TGTGCCATCAGTGAAGATCTCGGGACGCCACCCCTCCACTTT. Encoded protein: CAISEDLGTPPLHF.

This clonotype was picked up a small number of times. CDR3 nucleotide sequence: TGTGCCAGCAGTTACGGTGGTACACCCGGCGAGCAGTACTTC. Its translation is CASSYGGTPGEQYF. J is TRBJ2-7 and V is TRBV6-5; D not resolved. CDR3 length: 14 residues. V was shortened by 2 bases and J by 6 bases, with 14 bases between the two germline ends. Per the germline V gene, CDR1 is MNHEY and CDR2 is SVGAGI.

The genes are TRBV20-1 and TRBJ2-3, with 8 nucleotides matching TRBD2. CDR1 and CDR2 (germline): DFQATT, SNEGSKA (reference sequence). The CDR3 runs 16 residues. V was pared by 0 bases and J by 8 bases, with 13 bases of the junction left unmatched. This CDR3 is CSARDLGGRISGTQYF. The CDR3 DNA reads as TGCAGTGCTAGAGATCTGGGCGGGAGGATCTCGGGTACGCAGTATTTT.

The chain is built from TRBV12-3 or TRBV12-4 and TRBJ2-2; D uncertain. The V gene lost 5 bases and the J gene lost 3 bases, with 16 bases spanning the gap. The CDR3 spans 16 residues. The CDR3 spells CASSPSLAAYTGELFF. The CDR3 DNA reads TGTGCCAGCAGTCCGTCGTTAGCCGCATACACCGGGGAGCTGTTTTTT.

This clonotype was observed many times. CDR3 region: CASSLARQPQHF. DNA of the CDR3: TGTGCCAGCAGTTTAGCACGTCAGCCCCAGCATTTT. V gene TRBV12-3 or TRBV12-4 combines with J gene TRBJ1-5; D remains unclear. CDR3 length: 12 amino acids. Trimming took off 0 bases at V and 6 bases at J, with 3 bases between the two ends.